This TCR beta chain was observed in a study of T cell responses to AZD1222 COVID-19 vaccine (dated by TCRdb to the early 2020s). Looking at the study overall: Because spike-specific TCR depth and breadth did not differ between the two schedules, AZD1222 recipients who got a second dose at roughly 4 weeks were pooled with those who got a second dose at roughly 12 weeks. TCR sequencing was performed for 230 to 250 trial participants, of whom some 200 were given two doses of AZD1222 and approximately 25 were given two doses of MenACWY control vaccine. Trial participants were enrolled by age into 18-55, 56-69 and 70-plus year subgroups, with about 150, 28 and 57 TCR-sequenced participants respectively. General findings and caveats noted by the study authors: Because no samples from the day 14 peak response were available, repertoires could be characterized only after the peak T cell response. Participants were mostly white British and included more females than males, and it was suggested by the authors that clonal diversity may have been underestimated. Reportedly, close to half of the unique spike-specific TCRs recognized epitopes lying outside the regions that are mutated in the B.1.351 and B.1.1.7 variants. The whole spike protein was spanned by vaccine-associated CD4 TCRs, and dominant responses were seen in regions 160-218 and 743-854. Conclusions about previously exposed vaccinees were limited because only six AZD1222 recipients were SARS-CoV-2 seropositive at baseline. The 56-69-year group was small, and its depth increase did not reach significance, likely because of low power. Spike-specific TCR breadth and depth rose significantly after two AZD1222 doses compared with day 0 and with MenACWY recipients.

Of note for this clone: Its antigen is still unknown. Base qualities are missing; no much larger clone stands one base away.

The trim is 6 bases for V and 4 bases for J, with a gap of 13 bases between the germline ends. The CDR3 runs 14 residues from the cysteine to the phenylalanine. Solely the CDR3 DNA is kept, with 42 bases framed from the first base. Reading the germline V gene gives CDR1 MNHEY and CDR2 SVGAGI. The CDR3 regions of human TCRbeta chains were analyzed by immunosequencing. On the authors' methods: Repertoire TCRs were checked for matches against a reference library of SARS-CoV-2-specific TCRs that had been generated using the MIRA antigen-specificity platform. Breadth was defined as the fraction of unique TCRs that were SARS-CoV-2-associated. Depth was defined as the fraction of total T cells that were SARS-CoV-2-associated. Using the MIRA data, every spike-specific TCR was mapped to the spike region that the TCR reacted to and assigned to either a CD4 or a CD8 class. Log10-transformed breadth and depth values were compared by one-way ANOVA with Sidak's multiple comparisons tests. In TCRdb, the immuneACCESS table is reduced to in-frame sequences with V and J assigned. These tables do not hold every clone; where another copy was compared, an unresolved V gene accounts for under half, and the others remain unexplained. Clone size and the V and J calls come from that table; the DNA yielded D and trimming. For this sample the table gives some 74,000 clones, of which 80% were detected only once. The ten largest account for under 25% of the sample.

Per the publication, the time point label means: baseline before first vaccination. Vaccinee samples were obtained from the UK trials COV001 and COV002, which included a single-blind randomized controlled phase 2/3 trial of AZD1222 (ChAdOx1 nCoV-19) in healthy adults. Trial participant PBMC samples were collected at day 0 and day 28 after the second dose for TCRbeta chain sequencing. The chain uses TRBV6-5 and TRBJ1-5, with no D gene named confidently. Specimen: peripheral blood, collected on day 0 of AZD1222 vaccination. The origin of this receptor is an adult in good health. The bases are TGTGCCAGCAGGCCAGACCAAAGTAATCAGCCCCAGCATTTT. This yields the protein CASRPDQSNQPQHF.